Following are 13 T cell receptor beta chains from one sample sequenced in a study of T cell clonotyping in hematopoietic cell transplantation. Repertoires were generated with immunoSEQ multiplex PCR, while TCRdb's copy carries only in-frame clones and drops some. The repertoire consists of about 41,000 clones, with roughly 80% occurring once and the leading ten covering over 4.5%. Indicated time point: recipient sample about 28 days before transplant, after cytoreduction. The source material was peripheral blood mononuclear cells, sampled before stem cell transplant. The source is a man aged 55-75 years with myelodysplastic syndrome. Some clones in this sample may be carry-over from other donors' samples.

This clone was recorded only once. The rearrangement links TRBV5-1 to TRBJ1-1; 7 positions agree with TRBD1. Per the germline V gene, CDR1 is SGHRS and CDR2 is YFSETQ. The V gene end was trimmed by 2 bases and the J gene end by 4 bases; junction bases not matched to a gene: 8. This CDR3 is 15 amino acids long. The chain's CDR3 is CASSLALQGTTEAFF. CDR3 DNA: TGCGCCAGCAGCTTAGCACTACAGGGGACCACTGAAGCTTTCTTT.

Only a few counts were recorded for this clone. The gene calls are TRBV9 and TRBJ2-7; D not resolved. The germline V gene encodes CDR1 SGDLS and CDR2 YYNGEE. Trimming cost V 0 bases and J 6 bases, with 10 bases left between them. This CDR3 comprises 13 residues. The CDR3 loop reads CASSVAGSGEQYF. The DNA for the CDR3 is TGTGCCAGCAGCGTAGCCGGCAGTGGCGAGCAGTACTTC.

The chain joins TRBV20-1 to TRBJ2-3; D not certain. Germline V gene data show CDR1 as DFQATT and CDR2 as SNEGSKA (reference sequence). The CDR3 loop spans 11 amino acids. V lost 4 bases and J lost 4, with 6 bases in between. The CDR3 DNA follows: TGCAGTGCTACAAAATCAGATACGCAGTATTTT. Translation: CSATKSDTQYF.

The chain employs TRBV12-5 and TRBJ2-7, with a possible D match to TRBD2 (6 bases). Germline CDR1 LGHNT, CDR2 FRNRAP. The V and J ends lost 5 bases and 3 bases respectively, with 14 bases between them. This CDR3 region has 14 residues. CDR3 sequence reads: CASGTGREIYEQYF. The CDR3 nucleotides read TGTGCTAGTGGTACGGGACGGGAGATCTACGAGCAGTACTTC.

The chain couples TRBV2 to TRBJ2-1; D not resolved. This CDR3 region has 16 residues. Trimming shortened V by 6 bases and J by 3 bases, and 18 bases separated the two germline ends. The V gene's germline CDR1 is SNHLY and CDR2 FYNNEI. This CDR3 reads CASRQGLSPNYNEQFF. For the CDR3, the DNA is TGTGCCAGCAGACAAGGGCTTTCTCCCAACTACAATGAGCAGTTCTTC.

Only a few counts were recorded for this clone. This sequence joins TRBV5-1 and TRBJ1-4, with D possibly matching TRBD1 (6 bases). There are 16 residues in the CDR3. The V gene lost 1 base and the J gene lost 3 bases, with 13 bases spanning the gap. Germline V lookup: CDR1 SGHRS, CDR2 YFSETQ. The CDR3 nucleotides read TGCGCCAGCAGCTTGTATCAGGGGCTGTCTAATGAAAAACTGTTTTTT. This codes for CASSLYQGLSNEKLFF.

The rearrangement links TRBV6-5 to TRBJ2-7; D possibly uses TRBD1 or TRBD2 (5 bases each). This CDR3 contains 13 residues. Trimming shortened V by 5 bases and J by 3 bases, and 11 bases separated the two germline ends. Germline assignment: CDR1 MNHEY and CDR2 SVGAGI. In DNA, the CDR3 is TGTGCCAGCAGTAACCGGGACCTCTACGAGCAGTACTTC. It is translated as CASSNRDLYEQYF.

The chain employs TRBV5-4 and TRBJ2-3; TRBD1 aligns across 8 bases. J lost 4 bases, V lost 4 bases, and 5 bases had no gene match. CDR1 and CDR2 from the germline V gene are SGHNT and YYREEE (reference sequence). The CDR3 runs 14 residues. The CDR3 here is CASSLGQGSDTQYF. CDR3 DNA: TGTGCCAGCAGCCTAGGACAGGGCTCAGATACGCAGTATTTT.

The CDR3 region has the DNA TGTGCCAGCAGCTACATCGGACAGCTTCACTCTGGAAACACCATATATTTT. Translated: CASSYIGQLHSGNTIYF. This chain connects TRBV14 to TRBJ1-3; maybe TRBD1 (6 bases). Trimming left V 5 bases short and J 0 bases short, with 17 bases between. CDR1 SGHDN and CDR2 FVKESK come from the germline V gene. CDR3 length: 17 residues.

This clone was seen only once. This chain connects TRBV5-1 to TRBJ2-1; tentative D call: TRBD1 (6 bases). The CDR3 spans 15 residues. Trimming took off 3 bases at V and 0 bases at J, with 10 bases between the two ends. CDR1 is SGHRS and CDR2 is YFSETQ in the germline V gene. CDR3 nucleotides: TGCGCCAGCAGCTGGGACAACCCCTCCTACAATGAGCAGTTCTTC. Encoded protein: CASSWDNPSYNEQFF.

The chain carries TRBV5-1 and TRBJ2-2, with 7 bases fitting TRBD1. Per germline, CDR1 SGHRS and CDR2 YFSETQ. J was trimmed by 5 bases and V by 1 base; bases with no gene match: 11. The CDR3 runs 17 residues. The CDR3: CASSLIPGQAGTGELFF. The CDR3 bases are TGCGCCAGCAGCTTGATTCCCGGACAGGCCGGAACCGGGGAGCTGTTTTTT.

The chain recombines TRBV7-2 with TRBJ2-1; 9 nucleotides line up with TRBD1. There are 18 residues in the CDR3. With V trimmed by 0 bases and J by 0 bases, 6 bases remained unmatched. Germline CDR1 reads SGHTA; CDR2 reads FQGNSA. CDR3 bases: TGTGCCAGCAGCTTAGCTAGGGACAGGGCGAACTCCTACAATGAGCAGTTCTTC. This encodes CASSLARDRANSYNEQFF.

J is TRBJ1-4 and V is TRBV19; TRBD1 is a possible D gene (6 bases). V lost 5 bases and J lost 7, with 14 bases in between. Germline CDR1 is LNHDA and CDR2 is SQIVND (reference sequence). The CDR3 has 14 amino acids. The CDR3 spells CASSPGTNREKLFF. In DNA, the CDR3 is TGTGCCAGTAGTCCGGGGACAAATCGTGAAAAACTGTTTTTT.